These 18 T cell receptor beta chains share one sample of origin, sequenced in a study of blood T cell repertoires in COVID-19. This table comes from immunoSEQ multiplex PCR, and its TCRdb copy is limited to in-frame clones, with some not included. The data hold around 260,000 clones, with approximately 91% observed a single time. Sample: peripheral blood. The origin of the receptors is a woman aged 40 to 50 who had recovered from COVID-19.

This chain's CDR3 is CASAGLAIYEQYF. CDR3 nucleotide sequence: TGTGCCAGCGCGGGACTAGCCATCTACGAGCAGTACTTC. The chain couples TRBV6-5 to TRBJ2-7; 9 bases line up with TRBD2. V gave up 8 bases and J gave up 3 bases; unmatched junction bases: 5. This CDR3 spans 13 amino acids. Germline V gives CDR1 MNHEY, CDR2 SVGAGI.

A single count supports this clone. DNA of the CDR3: TGTGCCAGCAGTTTTCGGGGTGGCGAGCAGTACTTC. Encoded protein: CASSFRGGEQYF. The J gene is TRBJ2-7, the V gene TRBV12-3 or TRBV12-4, with D perhaps TRBD2 (5 bases). The CDR3 runs 12 residues. V was clipped by 3 bases and J by 6 bases, with 9 bases between them.

This clone is a singleton in its sample. The chain uses TRBV5-4 and TRBJ2-6; D gene uncertain. V gave up 0 bases and J gave up 0 bases, with 4 bases separating them. The CDR3 is 15 amino acids. CDR1 is SGHNT, CDR2 YYREEE, per germline (reference sequence). This CDR3 reads CASSLAPSGANVLTF. As DNA, the CDR3 is TGTGCCAGCAGCTTGGCTCCCTCTGGGGCCAACGTCCTGACTTTC.

The chain combines TRBV9 with TRBJ2-3; a possible D gene is TRBD2 (6 bases). CDR3 length: 18 amino acids. Germline V gene data show CDR1 as SGDLS and CDR2 as YYNGEE. V lost 0 bases and J lost 2, with 19 bases in between. CDR3 sequence: CASSVATLGAGPTDTQYF. For the CDR3, the DNA is TGTGCCAGCAGCGTAGCTACCCTCGGCGCGGGGCCCACAGATACGCAGTATTTT.

This sequence joins TRBV10-3 and TRBJ2-1; TRBD2 matches 8 bases. CDR1 ENHRY and CDR2 SYGVKD come from the germline V gene. There are 13 residues in the CDR3. With V trimmed by 6 bases and J by 8 bases, 6 bases remained unmatched. The CDR3 region is CAIRGLVSDEQFF. The CDR3 coding sequence is TGTGCCATCAGGGGACTAGTCTCCGATGAGCAGTTCTTC.

The V call is TRBV19, the J call TRBJ2-1; 9 nucleotides agree with TRBD1. Trimming cost V 7 bases and J 12 bases; bases outside gene matches: 19. From germline, CDR1 is LNHDA and CDR2 SQIVND (reference sequence). The CDR3 is 16 amino acids. The CDR3 loop is CASTDRGVSGLQRQFF. CDR3 nucleotide sequence: TGTGCCAGTACCGACAGGGGGGTATCCGGTTTACAAAGGCAGTTCTTC.

J is TRBJ2-7 and V is TRBV27; 12 bases match TRBD1. The CDR3 is 15 amino acids. The V segment lost 5 bases and the J segment 7 bases; nucleotides outside the gene matches: 9. Germline values: CDR1 MNHEY, CDR2 SMNVEV (reference sequence). The CDR3 bases are TGTGCCAGCAGTGACGCCGGGACAGGGGGCGGTGAGCAGTACTTC. Its translation: CASSDAGTGGGEQYF.

The rearrangement uses TRBV4-1 and TRBJ2-5; tentatively, D is TRBD2 (5 bases). Germline CDR1 MGHRA, CDR2 YSYEKL. The V gene lost 1 base and the J gene lost 5 bases, with 14 bases spanning the gap. This CDR3 contains 15 residues. CDR3 DNA sequence: TGCGCCAGCAGCCAAGTTGCAGCGGAGAGGGAGACCCAGTACTTC. Protein product: CASSQVAAERETQYF.

This clone has a handful of counts. This sequence joins TRBV6-5 and TRBJ1-1; no clear D gene. This CDR3 comprises 13 residues. Germline V gene lookup returns CDR1 MNHEY and CDR2 SVGAGI. Trimming stripped 7 bases from V and 2 bases from J, with 11 bases between. CDR3 residues: CASISGPNTEAFF. As DNA, the CDR3 is TGTGCCAGCATTTCAGGTCCTAACACTGAAGCTTTCTTT.

The J gene is TRBJ2-7, the V gene TRBV27, with TRBD1 identical over 7 bases. V was pared by 4 bases and J by 2 bases, with 8 bases of the junction left unmatched. The germline CDR1 and CDR2 sequences are MNHEY and SMNVEV (reference sequence). The CDR3 loop spans 15 amino acids. CDR3: CASSSEWQGAYEQYF. The CDR3 coding sequence is TGTGCCAGCAGTTCCGAATGGCAGGGGGCCTACGAGCAGTACTTC.

The chain uses TRBV18 and TRBJ2-1; 8 bases agree with TRBD2. The J segment lost 10 bases and the V segment lost 3 bases, leaving 17 bases of the junction unmatched. In germline, CDR1 is KGHSH, CDR2 LQKENI. This CDR3 contains 17 residues. CDR3 nucleotides: TGTGCCAGCTCACCCTCCTTGGCGGGAGGTTGGGCGGCCGAGCAGTTCTTC. It translates to CASSPSLAGGWAAEQFF.

J is TRBJ2-7 and V is TRBV6-2 or TRBV6-3; 7 bases line up with TRBD2. The CDR3 contains 16 residues. CDR1 MNHEY and CDR2 SVGEGT come from the germline V gene. The V and J ends lost 0 bases and 6 bases, in that order; junction bases with no gene match: 11. The chain's CDR3 is CASSYSTSREYFEQYF. As DNA, the CDR3 is TGTGCCAGCAGTTACTCGACCTCGCGGGAGTACTTCGAGCAGTACTTC.

This chain joins TRBV24-1 and TRBJ1-1; 7 bases align to TRBD1. The V and J ends lost 3 bases and 10 bases, in that order; junction bases with no gene match: 10. From germline, CDR1 is KGHDR and CDR2 SFDVKD. This CDR3 spans 14 amino acids. The CDR3 nucleotides are TGTGCCACCAGTGATACGACAGGGCCTAAAGGAGCTTTCTTT. Residues: CATSDTTGPKGAFF.

This clone has only one observation. This chain links TRBV11-2 with TRBJ2-5; no clear D gene. The V gene lost 5 bases and the J gene lost 2 bases, with 9 bases spanning the gap. The CDR3 loop spans 13 amino acids. Germline values: CDR1 SGHAT, CDR2 FQNNGV. CDR3 residues: CASSRNSQETQYF. CDR3 nucleotide sequence: TGTGCCAGCAGCCGAAACTCACAAGAGACCCAGTACTTC.

The J gene is TRBJ2-3, the V gene TRBV18; 8 bases line up with TRBD2. The germline V gene encodes CDR1 KGHSH and CDR2 LQKENI. Trimming cost V 5 bases and J 6 bases; bases outside gene matches: 22. CDR3 length: 19 residues. In DNA, the CDR3 is TGTGCCAGCTCATCAGACTCCCAAAGCGGGAGCCCCTCCTCCGATACGCAGTATTTT. This sequence encodes CASSSDSQSGSPSSDTQYF. The whole variable domain, remainder taken from reference TRBV18 and TRBJ2-3, is NAGVMQNPRHLVRRRGQEARLRCSPMKGHSHVYWYRQLPEEGLKFMVYLQKENIIDESGMPKERFSAEFPKEGPSILRIQQVVRGDSAAYFCASSSDSQSGSPSSDTQYFGPGTRLTVL.

This clone was seen a single time. The J gene is TRBJ2-7, the V gene TRBV20-1, with D unclear. This CDR3 spans 16 amino acids. Trimming left V 3 bases short and J 2 bases short, with 20 bases between. CDR1 DFQATT and CDR2 SNEGSKA come from the germline V gene (reference sequence). This CDR3 is CSASPTARRGTYEQYF. For the CDR3, the DNA is TGCAGTGCTAGTCCCACCGCCAGGCGTGGCACCTACGAGCAGTACTTC.

The gene calls are TRBV12-3 or TRBV12-4 and TRBJ1-1; D is unclear. With 3 bases removed from V and 5 bases from J, the gap between germline ends came to 10 bases. CDR3 length: 13 amino acids. CDR3 nucleotide sequence: TGTGCCAGCAGTTTGGCCGCGGTGACTGAAGCTTTCTTT. Translating it yields CASSLAAVTEAFF.

This clone was seen only once. This chain connects TRBV30 to TRBJ2-1, with 15 bases matching TRBD2. The length of the CDR3 is 18 residues. Losses at the gene ends were 3 bases for V and 0 bases for J; bases not matched to a gene: 6. Germline V gene data show CDR1 as GTSNPN and CDR2 as SVGIG (reference sequence). CDR3 in amino acids: CAWSGLAGGPSSYNEQFF. Written as DNA, the CDR3 is TGTGCCTGGAGCGGACTAGCGGGAGGGCCGAGCTCCTACAATGAGCAGTTCTTC.